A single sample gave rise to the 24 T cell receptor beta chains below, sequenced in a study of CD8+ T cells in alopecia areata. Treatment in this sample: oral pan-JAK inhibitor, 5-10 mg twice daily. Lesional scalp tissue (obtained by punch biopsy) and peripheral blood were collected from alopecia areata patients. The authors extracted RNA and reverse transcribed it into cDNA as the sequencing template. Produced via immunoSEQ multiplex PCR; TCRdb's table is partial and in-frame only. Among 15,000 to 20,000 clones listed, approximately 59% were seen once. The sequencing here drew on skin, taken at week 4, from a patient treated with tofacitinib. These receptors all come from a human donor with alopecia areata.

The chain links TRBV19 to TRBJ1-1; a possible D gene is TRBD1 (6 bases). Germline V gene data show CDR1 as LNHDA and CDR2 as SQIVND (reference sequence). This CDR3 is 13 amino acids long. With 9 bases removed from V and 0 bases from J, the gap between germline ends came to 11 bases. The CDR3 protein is CASQRQVNTEAFF. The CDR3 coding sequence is TGTGCCAGCCAACGACAGGTGAACACTGAAGCTTTCTTT.

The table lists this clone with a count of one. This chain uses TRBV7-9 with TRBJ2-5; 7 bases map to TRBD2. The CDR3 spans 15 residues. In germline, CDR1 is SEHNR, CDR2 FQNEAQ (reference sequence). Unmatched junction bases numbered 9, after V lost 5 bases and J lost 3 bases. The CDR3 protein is CASSNPSGFKETQYF. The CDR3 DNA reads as TGTGCCAGCAGCAACCCTAGCGGATTTAAAGAGACCCAGTACTTC.

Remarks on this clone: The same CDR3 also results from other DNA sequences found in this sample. The CDR3 DNA follows: TGTGCCAGCAGTTTTGGGGGCCCGGGGGAGGCCAAAAACATTCAGTACTTC. This gives the protein CASSFGGPGEAKNIQYF. This chain links TRBV28 with TRBJ2-4; perhaps D is TRBD1 or TRBD2 (6 bases each). The CDR3 has 17 amino acids. Germline CDR1 reads MDHEN; CDR2 reads SYDVKM. V was trimmed by 3 bases and J by 1 base, leaving 16 bases between them.

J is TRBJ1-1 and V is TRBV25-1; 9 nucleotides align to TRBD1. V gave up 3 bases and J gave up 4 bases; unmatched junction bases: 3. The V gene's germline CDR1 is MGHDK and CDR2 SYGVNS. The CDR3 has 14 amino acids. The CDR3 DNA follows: TGTGCCAGCAGTGACGGGACAGGGTCCACTGAAGCTTTCTTT. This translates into CASSDGTGSTEAFF.

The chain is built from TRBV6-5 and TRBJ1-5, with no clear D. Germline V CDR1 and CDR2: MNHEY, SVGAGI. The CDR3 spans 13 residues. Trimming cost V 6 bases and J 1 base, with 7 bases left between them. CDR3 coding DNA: TGTGCCAGCAGGACGGACAGCAATCAGCCCCAGCATTTT. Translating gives CASRTDSNQPQHF.

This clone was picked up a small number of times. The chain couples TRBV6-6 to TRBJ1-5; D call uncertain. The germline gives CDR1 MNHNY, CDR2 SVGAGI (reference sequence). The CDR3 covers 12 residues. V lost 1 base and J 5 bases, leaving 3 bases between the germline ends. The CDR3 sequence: CASSYWDQPQHF. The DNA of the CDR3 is TGTGCCAGCAGTTACTGGGATCAGCCCCAGCATTTT.

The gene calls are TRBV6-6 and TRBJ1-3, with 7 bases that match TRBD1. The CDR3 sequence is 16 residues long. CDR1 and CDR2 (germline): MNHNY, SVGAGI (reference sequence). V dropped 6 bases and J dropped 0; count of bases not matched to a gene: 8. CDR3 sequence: CASSSTGAISGNTIYF. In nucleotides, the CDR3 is TGTGCCAGCAGCTCTACAGGGGCAATCTCTGGAAACACCATATATTTT.

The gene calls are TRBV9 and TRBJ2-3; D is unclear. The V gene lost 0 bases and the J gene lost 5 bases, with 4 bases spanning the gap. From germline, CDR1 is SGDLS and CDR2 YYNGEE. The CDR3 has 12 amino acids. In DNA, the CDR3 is TGTGCCAGCAGCGTAGGCCTAGATACGCAGTATTTT. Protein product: CASSVGLDTQYF.

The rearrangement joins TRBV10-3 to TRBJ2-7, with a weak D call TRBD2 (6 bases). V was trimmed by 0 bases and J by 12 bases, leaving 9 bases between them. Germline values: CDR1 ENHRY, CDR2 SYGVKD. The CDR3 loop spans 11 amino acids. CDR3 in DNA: TGTGCCATCAGTGAGTCAGGGCGGGGGTACTTC. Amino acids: CAISESGRGYF.

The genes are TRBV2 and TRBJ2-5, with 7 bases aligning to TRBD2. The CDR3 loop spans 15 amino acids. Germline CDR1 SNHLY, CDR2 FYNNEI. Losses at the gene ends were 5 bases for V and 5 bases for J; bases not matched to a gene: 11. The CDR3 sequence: CASSTGSGLGETQYF. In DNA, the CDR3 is TGTGCCAGCAGTACTGGCAGTGGACTAGGGGAGACCCAGTACTTC.

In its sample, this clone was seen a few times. The CDR3: CASSLITETQYF. As DNA, the CDR3 is TGTGCCAGCAGCTTAATTACGGAGACCCAGTACTTC. The chain carries TRBV7-9 and TRBJ2-5; D gene unclear. Between the trimmed V and J ends, which lost 2 bases and 5 bases, there was a span of 6 bases. The CDR3 has 12 residues. Germline V gene data show CDR1 as SEHNR and CDR2 as FQNEAQ (reference sequence).

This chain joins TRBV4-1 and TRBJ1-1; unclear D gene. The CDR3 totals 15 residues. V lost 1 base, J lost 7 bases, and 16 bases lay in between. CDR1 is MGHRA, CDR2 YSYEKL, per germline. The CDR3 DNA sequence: TGCGCCAGCAGCCAAGGATGGGATGGACTTAGTGAAGCTTTCTTT. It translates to CASSQGWDGLSEAFF.

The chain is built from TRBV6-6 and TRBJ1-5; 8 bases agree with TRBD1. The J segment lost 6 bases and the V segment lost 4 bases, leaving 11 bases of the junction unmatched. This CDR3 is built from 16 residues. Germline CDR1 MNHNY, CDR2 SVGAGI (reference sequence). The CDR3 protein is CASSSTGQGLGQPQHF. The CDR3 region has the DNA TGTGCCAGCAGTTCGACTGGACAGGGTTTAGGTCAGCCCCAGCATTTT.

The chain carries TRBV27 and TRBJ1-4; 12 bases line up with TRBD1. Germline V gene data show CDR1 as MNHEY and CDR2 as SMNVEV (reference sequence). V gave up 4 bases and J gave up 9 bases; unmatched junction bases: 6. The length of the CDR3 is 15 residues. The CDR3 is CASSSGTGGGKKLFF. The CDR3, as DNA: TGTGCCAGCAGTTCTGGGACAGGGGGCGGAAAAAAACTGTTTTTT.

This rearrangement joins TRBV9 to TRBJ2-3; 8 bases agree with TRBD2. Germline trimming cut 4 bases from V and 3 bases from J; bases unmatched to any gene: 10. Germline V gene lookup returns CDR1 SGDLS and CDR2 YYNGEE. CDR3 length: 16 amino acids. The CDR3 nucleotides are TGTGCCAGCAGCCCACGGGAGGGTAGAGGGACAGATACGCAGTATTTT. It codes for CASSPREGRGTDTQYF.

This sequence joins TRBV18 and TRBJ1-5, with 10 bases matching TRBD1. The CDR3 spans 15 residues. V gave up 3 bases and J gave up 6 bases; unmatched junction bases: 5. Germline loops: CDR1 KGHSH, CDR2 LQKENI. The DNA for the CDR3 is TGTGCCAGCTCACCTCCGGGACAGGGGAGTCAGCCCCAGCATTTT. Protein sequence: CASSPPGQGSQPQHF.

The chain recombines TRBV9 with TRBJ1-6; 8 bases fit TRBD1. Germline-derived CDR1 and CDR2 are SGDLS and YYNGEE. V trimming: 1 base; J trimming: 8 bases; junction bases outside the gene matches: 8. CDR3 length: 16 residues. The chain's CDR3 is CASSVPLGTGDSPLHF. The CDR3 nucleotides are TGTGCCAGCAGCGTACCTCTCGGGACAGGAGATTCACCCCTCCACTTT.

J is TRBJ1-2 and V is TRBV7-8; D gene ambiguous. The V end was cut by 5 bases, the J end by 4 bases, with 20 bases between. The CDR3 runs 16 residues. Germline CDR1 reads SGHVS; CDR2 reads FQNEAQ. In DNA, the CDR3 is TGTGCCAGCAGCCCCTTACCAGGTTGGGCGTTCTATGGCTACACCTTC. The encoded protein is CASSPLPGWAFYGYTF.

The CDR3 DNA reads as TGTGCCAGTAGTATAGGAGGGACAGATCGGCCCCAGCATTTT. Its translation is CASSIGGTDRPQHF. The V and J genes are TRBV19 and TRBJ1-5, with 7 bases aligning to TRBD1. The CDR3 length is 14 residues. In germline, CDR1 is LNHDA, CDR2 SQIVND (reference sequence). V gave up 1 base and J gave up 9 bases; unmatched junction bases: 6.

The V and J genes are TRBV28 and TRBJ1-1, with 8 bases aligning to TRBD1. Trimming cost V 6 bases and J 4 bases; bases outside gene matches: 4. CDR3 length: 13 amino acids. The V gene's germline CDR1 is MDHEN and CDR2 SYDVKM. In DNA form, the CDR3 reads TGTGCCAGCAGAACCACAGGGGGCACTGAAGCTTTCTTT. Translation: CASRTTGGTEAFF.

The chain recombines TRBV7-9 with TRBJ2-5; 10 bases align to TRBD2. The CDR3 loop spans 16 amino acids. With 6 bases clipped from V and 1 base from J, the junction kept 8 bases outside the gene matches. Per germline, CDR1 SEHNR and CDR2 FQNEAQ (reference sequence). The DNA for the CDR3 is TGTGCCAGCAGTAGGAGCGGGGGGGCCTTCCAAGAGACCCAGTACTTC. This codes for CASSRSGGAFQETQYF.

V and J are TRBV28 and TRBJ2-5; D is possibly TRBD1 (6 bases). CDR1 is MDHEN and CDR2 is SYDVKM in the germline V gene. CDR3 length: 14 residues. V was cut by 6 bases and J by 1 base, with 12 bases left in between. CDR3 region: CASSRQVFQETQYF. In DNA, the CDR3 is TGTGCCAGCAGCCGACAGGTTTTCCAAGAGACCCAGTACTTC.

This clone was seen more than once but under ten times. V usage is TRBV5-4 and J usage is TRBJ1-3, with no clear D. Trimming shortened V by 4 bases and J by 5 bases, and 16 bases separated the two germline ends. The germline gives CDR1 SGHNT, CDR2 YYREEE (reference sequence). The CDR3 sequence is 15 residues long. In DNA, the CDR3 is TGTGCCAGCAGCCAAGATAAAGGCAAACGAAACACCATATATTTT. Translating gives CASSQDKGKRNTIYF.

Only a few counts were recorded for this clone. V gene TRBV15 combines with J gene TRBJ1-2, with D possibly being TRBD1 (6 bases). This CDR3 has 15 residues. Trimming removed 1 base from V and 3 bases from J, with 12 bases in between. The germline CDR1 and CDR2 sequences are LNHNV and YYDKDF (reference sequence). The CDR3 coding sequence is TGTGCCACCAGCAGAGCTTCAGGGGATTACTATGGCTACACCTTC. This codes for CATSRASGDYYGYTF.